Listed below are T cell receptor beta chains from one sample, sequenced in a study of T cell responses to AZD1222 COVID-19 vaccine. TCRdb's copy holds only in-frame clones and misses some; the assay was immunoSEQ multiplex PCR. The sample records around 78,000 clones, about 90% being singletons. The starting material was peripheral blood, obtained 28 days after the second AZD1222 dose. These receptors originate from an adult who received the AZD1222 COVID-19 vaccine. The CDR3 runs from the conserved cysteine through the conserved F or W. D genes are given only for firm matches. Size is stated for part of the rows, as once, few or many counts, or as a class when the clone is expanded.

>NA|NA|TRBJ2-5|TRBV7-9
TGTGCCAGCCGGGGGACAAACACCGAGGAGACCCAGTACTTC
CASRGTNTEETQYF
>NA|NA|TRBJ2-2|TRBV10-3
TGTGCCATCGGGGCAGGGGTCGGGGAGCTGTTTTTT
CAIGAGVGELFF
>NA|NA|TRBJ1-1|TRBV7-2
TGTGCCAGCAGCTTAGTTTCAGGTCCGGACACTGAAGCTTTCTTT
CASSLVSGPDTEAFF
>TRBD1|NA|TRBJ1-1|TRBV4-1
TGCGCCAGCAGCCAACGGACAGGGACGACTGAAGCTTTCTTT
CASSQRTGTTEAFF
>NA|once|TRBJ1-1|TRBV27
TGTGCCAGCAGTTTATTCGCCCCGGGGAGGGGCGGCACTGAAGCTTTCTTT
CASSLFAPGRGGTEAFF
>NA|NA|TRBJ1-6|TRBV7-2
TGTGCCAGCAGCTTATATACAAGGGCCCGGACACTTAATTCACCCCTCCACTTT
CASSLYTRARTLNSPLHF
>TRBD1|NA|TRBJ1-5|TRBV19
TGTGCCAGTAGTAACGACAGGGGGCTGCATCAGCCCCAGCATTTT
CASSNDRGLHQPQHF
>NA|NA|TRBJ1-1|TRBV7-6
TGTGCCAGCAGCCCGGAGTACAGGGCTTTGAACACTGAAGCTTTCTTT
CASSPEYRALNTEAFF
>TRBD1|NA|TRBJ1-5|TRBV18
TGTGCCAGCTCATCCGACAGGGTTCGGAATCAGCCCCAGCATTTT
CASSSDRVRNQPQHF
>NA|NA|TRBJ2-7|TRBV5-4
TGTGCCAGCAGCCCCGCCGGGACACCGCAGTACTTC
CASSPAGTPQYF
>NA|NA|TRBJ1-2|TRBV20-1
TGCAGTGCTAGTGTCCTGGGAAGTGGCTATGGCTACACCTTC
CSASVLGSGYGYTF
>TRBD2|NA|TRBJ2-2|TRBV7-7
TGTGCCAGCAGCTTAGCCGCGGGGGAGTCCGGGGAGCTGTTTTTT
CASSLAAGESGELFF
>NA|NA|TRBJ2-3|TRBV7-2
TGTGCCAGCAGCCGGTCGGCTCCGGGGAGGGGGCTTTTAGATACGCAGTATTTT
CASSRSAPGRGLLDTQYF
>NA|once|TRBJ2-2|TRBV24-1
TGTGCCACCAGTGGCCTGAACACCGGGGAGCTGTTTTTT
CATSGLNTGELFF
>TRBD1|few|TRBJ1-6|TRBV19
TGTGCCAGTAGTATCAGGGGGAACGATAATTCACCCCTCCACTTT
CASSIRGNDNSPLHF
>NA|NA|TRBJ1-1|TRBV30
TGTGCCTGGACTGGGGTCGGTGTGATAGGTGAAGCTTTCTTT
CAWTGVGVIGEAFF
>NA|NA|TRBJ1-2|TRBV10-3
TGTGCCATCAGTGGAGGCTCTACTAACTATGGCTACACCTTC
CAISGGSTNYGYTF
>TRBD1|NA|TRBJ2-5|TRBV5-5
TGTGCCAGCAGCTCTCTTGGGACAGCGGTACAAGAGACCCAGTACTTC
CASSSLGTAVQETQYF
>TRBD1|NA|TRBJ1-5|TRBV3-1/TRBV3-2
TGTGCCAGCAGCCAAGGGGCCGGGACAGGGATGGGCAATCAGCCCCAGCATTTT
CASSQGAGTGMGNQPQHF
>NA|NA|TRBJ1-5|TRBV19
TGTGCCAGTAGAAGCTTCGGGGGGTATAGCAATCAGCCCCAGCATTTT
CASRSFGGYSNQPQHF
>TRBD2|NA|TRBJ2-7|TRBV11-2
TGTGCCAGCAGCTTAGGTGGCGGGGGGTCCTACGAGCAGTACTTC
CASSLGGGGSYEQYF
>NA|NA|TRBJ1-1|TRBV15
TGTGCCACCAGTACCGGCGACAGGTCCCGTGAAGCTTTCTTT
CATSTGDRSREAFF
>NA|NA|TRBJ1-3|TRBV6-5
TGTGCCAGCAGAGGGTCTGGAAACACCATATATTTT
CASRGSGNTIYF
>TRBD1|NA|TRBJ2-7|TRBV5-4
TGTGCCAGCAGCCCTCCGGGACAGGGGAACTACGAGCAGTACTTC
CASSPPGQGNYEQYF
>NA|NA|TRBJ1-4|TRBV28
TGTGCCAGCAGTTCCTCAGGTGAAAAACTGTTTTTT
CASSSSGEKLFF
>TRBD1|NA|TRBJ2-7|TRBV4-1
TGCGCCAGCAGCCTCCGACAGGGGGCCTCCGAGCAGTACTTC
CASSLRQGASEQYF
>NA|NA|TRBJ1-5|TRBV5-1
TGCGCCAGCAGCTTGGGGCTCCCCGGACAGCCCCAGCATTTT
CASSLGLPGQPQHF
>NA|NA|TRBJ1-1|TRBV3-1/TRBV3-2
TGTGCCAGCAGCCACGACAGCTTTTTTTTGAACACTGAAGCTTTCTTT
CASSHDSFFLNTEAFF
>NA|NA|TRBJ2-1|TRBV5-1
TGCGCCAGCAGCTTGGAACAGCGGAGCTCCTACAATGAGCAGTTCTTC
CASSLEQRSSYNEQFF
>NA|NA|TRBJ1-6|TRBV5-1
TGCGCCAGCAGCTTGACGTCGGAACCCTATAATTCACCCCTCCACTTT
CASSLTSEPYNSPLHF
>NA|NA|TRBJ1-6|TRBV6-2/TRBV6-3
TGTGCCAGCAGTAGCGTGGACAGCAAACGGCTTTCCTATAATTCACCCCTCCACTTT
CASSSVDSKRLSYNSPLHF
>NA|NA|TRBJ1-5|TRBV4-1
TGCGCCAGCAGCACCCGGACAGTGAATCAGCCCCAGCATTTT
CASSTRTVNQPQHF
>NA|NA|TRBJ2-2|TRBV4-3
TGCGCCAGCAGCCAAGATCCAGGGGGAAGAGCGGGGGCCGGGGAGCTGTTTTTT
CASSQDPGGRAGAGELFF
>NA|NA|TRBJ1-3|TRBV4-1
TGCGCCAGCAGCCAAGTCACAGTTGGAACAAACACCATATATTTT
CASSQVTVGTNTIYF
>TRBD2|NA|TRBJ2-5|TRBV7-8
TGTGCCAGCAGCCGATCCGAGACTAGCAGCAAAGAGACCCAGTACTTC
CASSRSETSSKETQYF
>NA|NA|TRBJ1-5|TRBV27
TGTGCCAGCAGCAGCGGGGCGTATAGCAATCAGCCCCAGCATTTT
CASSSGAYSNQPQHF
>TRBD1|NA|TRBJ1-4|TRBV27
TGTGCCAGCAGTTTATCGGCAGGGGGCGCGTCTAATGAAAAACTGTTTTTT
CASSLSAGGASNEKLFF
>TRBD2|NA|TRBJ2-3|TRBV29-1
TGCAGCGTGATACTAGCGGCCTACACAGATACGCAGTATTTT
CSVILAAYTDTQYF
>NA|NA|TRBJ2-5|TRBV4-1
TGCGCCAGCAGCCAGAGGCTAGCAGAGACCCAGTACTTC
CASSQRLAETQYF
>TRBD1|NA|TRBJ1-1|TRBV30
TGTGCCTGGCAAACGTGGAAGGGGGCGACTGAAGCTTTCTTT
CAWQTWKGATEAFF